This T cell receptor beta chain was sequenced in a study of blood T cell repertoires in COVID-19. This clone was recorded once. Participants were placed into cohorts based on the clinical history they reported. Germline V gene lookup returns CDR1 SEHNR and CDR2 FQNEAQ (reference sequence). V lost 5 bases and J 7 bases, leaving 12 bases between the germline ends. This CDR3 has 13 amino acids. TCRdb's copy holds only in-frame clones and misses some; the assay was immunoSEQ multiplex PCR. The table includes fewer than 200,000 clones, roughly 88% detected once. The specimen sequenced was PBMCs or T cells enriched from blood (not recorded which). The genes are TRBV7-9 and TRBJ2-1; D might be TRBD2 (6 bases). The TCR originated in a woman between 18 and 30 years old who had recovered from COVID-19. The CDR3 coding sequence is TGTGCCAGCAGCCCTGGAGGGCGGAATGAGCAGTTCTTC. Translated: CASSPGGRNEQFF. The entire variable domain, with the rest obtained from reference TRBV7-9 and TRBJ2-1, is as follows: DTGVSQNPRHKITKRGQNVTFRCDPISEHNRLYWYRQTLGQGPEFLTYFQNEAQLEKSRLLSDRFSAERPKGSFSTLEIQRTEQGDSAMYLCASSPGGRNEQFFGPGTRLTVL.